This T cell receptor beta chain is from a study of cytomegalovirus exposure and HLA in healthy donors. Concerning this clone itself: Its target is unknown. The identical CDR3 is also encoded by other nucleotide sequences in the sample.

Primers included in the PCR were 60 Vbeta and 13 Jbeta primers. Sequencing used immunoSEQ multiplex PCR; TCRdb keeps in-frame clones, though not all of them. The sample consists of some 120,000 clones, 55% to 75% of them appearing once. The CDR3 spans 14 residues. Per germline, CDR1 MNHEY and CDR2 SMNVEV (reference sequence). The V end was cut by 5 bases, the J end by 5 bases, with 15 bases between. Study-wide results and limits: CMV serostatus alone was available as immune exposure information. A few chains linked to CMV were shown in vitro to be specific for CMV antigens.

This clonotype was obtained from a young man in good health and CMV-seropositive. This chain uses TRBV27 with TRBJ1-1; no definite D call. Sequencing input: PBMCs. CDR3 amino acids: CASSLRAGRTEAFF. The CDR3 bases are TGTGCCAGCAGTCTAAGGGCCGGGAGGACTGAAGCTTTCTTT.